This TCR beta chain was sequenced for a study of human T cells and chemical hapten exposure. Study background: The patch tests put 0.01% DPC on the skin of the upper back and were read 6 days later. Study-level findings and limits: TCRs at a frequency above 1 in 1000 stayed unchanged with DPC sensitization.

CDR1 MGHDK and CDR2 SYGVNS come from the germline V gene. The CDR3 loop spans 14 amino acids. V was clipped by 5 bases and J by 2 bases, with 12 bases between them. Details on this clonotype: The antigen is undetermined.

Specified time point: pre-sensitization, week 0. Treatment indicated: therapeutic diphenylcyclopropenone sensitization with weekly scalp DPC. TCRdb used MiXCR to reprocess the RACE reads, holding one entry per CDR3 protein. The repertoire has fewer than 300,000 distinct CDR3 sequences, 7.7% of them found once; the top ten carry around 1.2%. This TCR was sampled from a man aged 18 to 30 with alopecia areata. Some clones in this sample may be carry-over from other donors' samples. The chain links TRBV25-1 to TRBJ2-5; possibly TRBD2 for D (6 bases). Specimen: whole blood, collected in connection with sensitization to the hapten diphenylcyclopropenone (DPC). Here the CDR3 reads CASSTSLIQETQYF. As DNA, the CDR3 is TGTGCCAGCAGTACTAGCCTCATTCAAGAGACCCAGTACTTC. The whole variable domain, remainder taken from reference TRBV25-1 and TRBJ2-5, is EADIYQTPRYLVIGTGKKITLECSQTMGHDKMYWYQQDPGMELHLIHYSYGVNSTEKGDLSSESTVSRIRTEHFPLTLESARPSHTSQYLCASSTSLIQETQYFGPGTRLLVL.